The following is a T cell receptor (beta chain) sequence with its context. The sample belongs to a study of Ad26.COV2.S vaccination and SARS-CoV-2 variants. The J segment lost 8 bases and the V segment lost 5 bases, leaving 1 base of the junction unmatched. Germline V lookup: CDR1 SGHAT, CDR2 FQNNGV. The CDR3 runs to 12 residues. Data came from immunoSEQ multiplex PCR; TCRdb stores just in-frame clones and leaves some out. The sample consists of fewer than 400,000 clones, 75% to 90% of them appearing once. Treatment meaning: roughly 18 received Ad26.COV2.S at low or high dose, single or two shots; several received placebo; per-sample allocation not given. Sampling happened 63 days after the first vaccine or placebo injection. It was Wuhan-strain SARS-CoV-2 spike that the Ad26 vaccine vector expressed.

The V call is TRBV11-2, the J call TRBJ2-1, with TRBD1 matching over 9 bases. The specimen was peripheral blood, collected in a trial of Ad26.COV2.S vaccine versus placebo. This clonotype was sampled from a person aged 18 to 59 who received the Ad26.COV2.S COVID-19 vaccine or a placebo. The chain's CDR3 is CASSRTGDEQFF. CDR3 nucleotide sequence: TGTGCCAGCAGCCGGACAGGGGATGAGCAGTTCTTC.